What follows are 8 T cell receptor beta chains derived from one specimen sequenced in a study of regulatory T cells in long-lasting Graves disease. The time point is: newly diagnosed GD, antithyroid drugs for less than 3 months. With RNA extracted from PBMCs as input, the TCR library was made. Researchers made TCR beta libraries by using iRepertoire HTBI primers and running Arm-PCR on CDR3 regions. TCRdb itself ran the multiplex PCR reads through MiXCR, one entry per CDR3 protein. This sample has 600,000 to 650,000 distinct CDR3 sequences, with about 16% found just once. These data were also filed under a second study, of T cells in Graves' hyperthyroidism and ophthalmopathy.

This specimen consisted of peripheral blood mononuclear cells (PBMCs), obtained at new diagnosis, from a patient treated with antithyroid drugs. The source is a woman aged 30 to 39 with Graves disease.

This clonotype was recorded at least ten times. V gene TRBV7-2 combines with J gene TRBJ1-3, with TRBD1 matching 9 bases. The CDR3 has 15 amino acids. V gave up 5 bases and J gave up 4 bases; unmatched junction bases: 6. Germline CDR1 reads SGHTA; CDR2 reads FQGNSA. The CDR3 DNA is TGTGCCAGCAGCCTACAACAGGGGGCAGGAAACACCATATATTTT. This sequence encodes CASSLQQGAGNTIYF.

This clonotype was seen ten or more times. The rearrangement links TRBV10-3 to TRBJ2-2, with 14 bases fitting TRBD2. Germline V gene sequence: CDR1 ENHRY, CDR2 SYGVKD. The CDR3 consists of 18 residues. V was clipped by 6 bases and J by 3 bases; unmatched bases: 9. The CDR3 DNA follows: TGTGCCATCAGGACGACTAGCGGGAGGGCCCGAGACACCGGGGAGCTGTTTTTT. Translation: CAIRTTSGRARDTGELFF.

This clonotype was recorded only once. The rearrangement links TRBV28 to TRBJ2-4; tentatively, D is TRBD1 (6 bases). Germline CDR1 is MDHEN and CDR2 is SYDVKM. V was cut by 5 bases and J by 2 bases, with 13 bases left in between. This CDR3 has 15 residues. CDR3 DNA sequence: TGTGCCAGCAGTCGAACAGGGTCGACCAAAAACATTCAGTACTTC. Its translation: CASSRTGSTKNIQYF. The whole variable domain, remainder taken from reference TRBV28 and TRBJ2-4, is DVKVTQSSRYLVKRTGEKVFLECVQDMDHENMFWYRQDPGLGLRLIYFSYDVKMKEKGDIPEGYSVSREKKERFSLILESASTNQTSMYLCASSRTGSTKNIQYFGAGTRLSVL.

This clonotype has more than one count but fewer than ten. V is TRBV10-3 and J is TRBJ1-5; 10 bases align to TRBD1. This CDR3 contains 17 residues. J gave up 2 bases and V 3 bases, and 7 bases lay outside the gene matches. The germline V gene has CDR1 ENHRY and CDR2 SYGVKD. This CDR3 reads CAISDHGTGAGNQPQHF. CDR3 coding DNA: TGTGCCATCAGTGACCACGGGACAGGGGCGGGCAATCAGCCCCAGCATTTT.

This clonotype has a count of ten or more. The V gene is TRBV12-3 or TRBV12-4, the J gene TRBJ2-7; D may correspond to TRBD1 or TRBD2 (6 bases each). V shed 0 bases and J shed 7 bases, with 13 bases lying between them. The CDR3 is 14 residues long. The CDR3 region is CASSLARGGLEQYF. The CDR3 DNA follows: TGTGCCAGCAGTTTAGCCAGGGGAGGTTTGGAGCAGTACTTC.

This clonotype was picked up many times. The chain is built from TRBV20-1 and TRBJ2-5; 15 bases agree with TRBD2. Germline V CDR1 and CDR2: DFQATT, SNEGSKA (reference sequence). The CDR3 loop spans 16 amino acids. Unmatched junction bases numbered 7, after V lost 6 bases and J lost 2 bases. The CDR3 bases are TGCAGTGCCGCAGGACTAGCGGGAGGGATACAAGAGACCCAGTACTTC. Translated: CSAAGLAGGIQETQYF.

The rearrangement joins TRBV4-2 to TRBJ2-3; D might be TRBD1 (6 bases). Germline CDR1 is LGHNA and CDR2 is YNFKEQ. V lost 1 base to trimming and J lost 3 bases, with 11 bases between them. This CDR3 is 15 amino acids long. Written as DNA, the CDR3 is TGTGCCAGCAGCCAAGGGACAGCCCTAACAGATACGCAGTATTTT. Amino acid sequence: CASSQGTALTDTQYF.

This clonotype showed up just a few times. The rearrangement links TRBV6-1 to TRBJ2-6; 7 nucleotides match TRBD2. The CDR3 has 17 residues. From germline, CDR1 is MNHNS and CDR2 SASEGT. J lost 2 bases, V lost 2 bases, and 6 bases had no gene match. The CDR3 DNA reads TGTGCCAGCAGTGAACCCGCCGGGGGGACTGGGGCCAACGTCCTGACTTTC. It yields the protein CASSEPAGGTGANVLTF.